Below, 32 T cell receptor beta chains from the same sample are listed, as sequenced in a study of neurological immune-mediated disorders. TCRdb redid the calling of the 5' RACE reads with MiXCR, one entry per CDR3 protein. The repertoire holds about 19,000 distinct CDR3 sequences, with 2% to 3% as singletons. Sequencing used PBMCs. The receptors were sampled from a young woman with multiple sclerosis.

The sample holds many counts of this clonotype. J is TRBJ2-1 and V is TRBV20-1; D might be TRBD1 or TRBD2, each matching 6 bases. The CDR3 extends over 13 amino acids. Germline-derived CDR1 and CDR2 are DFQATT and SNEGSKA (reference sequence). Trimming removed 6 bases at V and 8 bases at J, with 17 bases between. CDR3 residues: CSARRGARDEQFF. CDR3 coding DNA: TGCAGTGCCCGAAGGGGGGCCAGGGATGAGCAGTTCTTC.

This clonotype was counted at least ten times. The chain has TRBV10-3 and TRBJ1-2, with D unclear. The germline V and J ends were trimmed by 8 bases and 2 bases, with 12 bases remaining between them. The V gene's germline CDR1 is ENHRY and CDR2 SYGVKD. This CDR3 comprises 13 residues. The CDR3 loop reads CAIDSARNYGYTF. In DNA, the CDR3 is TGTGCCATCGATTCGGCCAGGAACTATGGCTACACCTTC.

This sequence joins TRBV3-1 and TRBJ2-5, with 10 bases fitting TRBD1. The V gene's germline CDR1 is LGHDT and CDR2 YNNKEL (reference sequence). The CDR3 runs 13 residues. V shed 6 bases, J shed 12 bases, and the junction held 10 bases outside the gene matches. The CDR3 nucleotides are TGTGCCAGCAGGAGAGGACAGGGGGGTACCAAGTACTTC. This translates into CASRRGQGGTKYF.

This clonotype was observed at least ten times. The chain links TRBV20-1 to TRBJ2-3; the D is unclear. Between the trimmed V and J ends, which lost 1 base and 3 bases, there was a span of 8 bases. Germline values: CDR1 DFQATT, CDR2 SNEGSKA (reference sequence). The CDR3 loop spans 13 amino acids. This CDR3 reads CSARVPGTDTQYF. DNA of the CDR3: TGCAGTGCTAGAGTTCCAGGAACAGATACGCAGTATTTT.

This clonotype was observed at least ten times. This chain joins TRBV11-2 and TRBJ2-3; D is perhaps TRBD1 (6 bases). V was trimmed by 2 bases and J by 2 bases, leaving 14 bases between them. Germline lookup yields CDR1 SGHAT and CDR2 FQNNGV. CDR3 length equals 16 residues. The CDR3 DNA reads as TGTGCCAGCAGCTTAAGGGGGACCGGGAACACAGATACGCAGTATTTT. This gives the protein CASSLRGTGNTDTQYF.

This clonotype was detected ten times or more. V gene TRBV18 combines with J gene TRBJ2-5; D perhaps matches TRBD2 (6 bases). V lost 1 base to trimming and J lost 0 bases, with 12 bases between them. From germline, CDR1 is KGHSH and CDR2 LQKENI. The CDR3 totals 16 residues. Here the CDR3 DNA reads TGTGCCAGCTCACCACTAGCGGAGAAGTACCAAGAGACCCAGTACTTC. Translation: CASSPLAEKYQETQYF.

This clonotype was detected ten times or more. J is TRBJ1-2 and V is TRBV5-1; unclear D gene. Germline CDR1 and CDR2: SGHRS and YFSETQ. Deletions cut 5 bases from V and 2 bases from J, with 10 bases between. The CDR3 consists of 13 residues. CDR3: CASRPDVNYGYTF. The CDR3 DNA sequence: TGCGCCAGCAGACCCGACGTAAACTATGGCTACACCTTC.

This clonotype was seen ten or more times. The V call is TRBV28, the J call TRBJ1-2; TRBD1 matches at 11 bases. The CDR3 is 15 residues long. Trimming removed 6 bases from V and 8 bases from J; junction bases left unmatched: 11. The V gene's germline CDR1 is MDHEN and CDR2 SYDVKM. The CDR3 is CASRQGTGGLFGYTF. In nucleotides, the CDR3 is TGTGCCAGCAGACAAGGGACAGGGGGACTGTTCGGCTACACCTTC.

This clonotype was picked up many times. V usage is TRBV5-6 and J usage is TRBJ1-2; 7 bases line up with TRBD1. V trimming: 4 bases; J trimming: 2 bases; junction bases outside the gene matches: 8. The CDR3 has 15 amino acids. The germline CDR1 and CDR2 sequences are SGHDT and YYEEEE. The CDR3 DNA reads as TGTGCCAGCAGCCCGCTAGGACAGGCCAACTATGGCTACACCTTC. Protein: CASSPLGQANYGYTF.

Ten or more counts support this clonotype. This chain connects TRBV5-1 to TRBJ2-1; 8 bases are a match to TRBD1. Trimming took 3 bases from V and 6 from J; bases not matched to a gene: 11. Germline CDR1 SGHRS, CDR2 YFSETQ. This CDR3 is built from 16 residues. The CDR3 here is CASSSTTGVMLNEQFF. CDR3 nucleotide sequence: TGCGCCAGCAGCTCCACGACAGGGGTTATGCTCAATGAGCAGTTCTTC.

This sequence joins TRBV5-1 and TRBJ2-3; no clear D. CDR1 SGHRS and CDR2 YFSETQ come from the germline V gene. CDR3 length: 12 residues. The V end lost 2 bases, the J end lost 2 bases, and 3 bases lay between the germline ends. CDR3 amino acids: CASSFITDTQYF. The CDR3 nucleotides read TGCGCCAGCAGCTTTATCACAGATACGCAGTATTTT.

Ten or more counts support this clonotype. The V and J genes are TRBV11-2 and TRBJ2-1; possibly TRBD2 for D (6 bases). From germline, CDR1 is SGHAT and CDR2 FQNNGV. The CDR3 length is 15 residues. Trimming took off 3 bases at V and 8 bases at J, with 17 bases between the two ends. CDR3 coding DNA: TGTGCCAGCAGCTTCGGGGGACGTGGGGGTGATGAGCAGTTCTTC. Amino acids: CASSFGGRGGDEQFF.

This clonotype was detected ten times or more. The chain combines TRBV29-1 with TRBJ1-1; TRBD1 matches at 12 bases. V gave up 7 bases and J gave up 3 bases; unmatched junction bases: 6. The CDR3 runs to 14 residues. Germline V CDR1 and CDR2: SQVTM, ANQGSEA. In DNA, the CDR3 is TGCAGCGCTGGGACAGGGGGCCGGTACACTGAAGCTTTCTTT. Translating gives CSAGTGGRYTEAFF.

This clonotype occurred many times. This sequence joins TRBV5-1 and TRBJ2-7; D gene ambiguous. From germline, CDR1 is SGHRS and CDR2 YFSETQ. This CDR3 is built from 15 residues. The ends were cut back, 4 bases at V and 5 bases at J, with 19 bases in the middle. The CDR3 is CASSHNLGSSHEQYF. For the CDR3, the DNA is TGCGCCAGCAGCCACAACTTGGGCAGTTCTCACGAGCAGTACTTC. Complete variable domain (other parts from reference TRBV5-1 and TRBJ2-7): KAGVTQTPRYLIKTRGQQVTLSCSPISGHRSVSWYQQTPGQGLQFLFEYFSETQRNKGNFPGRFSGRQFSNSRSEMNVSTLELGDSALYLCASSHNLGSSHEQYFGPGTRLTVT.

This clonotype occurred many times. The chain recombines TRBV10-2 with TRBJ1-2; D gene unclear. V lost 4 bases to trimming and J lost 0 bases, with 9 bases between them. The CDR3 spans 14 residues. Looked up from germline, CDR1 is WSHSY and CDR2 is SAAADI. DNA of the CDR3: TGCGCCAGCAGTGGGACTGTTACTAACTATGGCTACACCTTC. Encoded protein: CASSGTVTNYGYTF.

This clonotype was seen only a few times. The CDR3 DNA is TGCGCCAGCAGCGGGACTACCACACGGGGGGAGCAGTTCTTC. Its translation is CASSGTTTRGEQFF. The chain combines TRBV5-1 with TRBJ2-1; 7 positions agree with TRBD2. In germline, CDR1 is SGHRS, CDR2 YFSETQ. This CDR3 spans 14 amino acids. V lost 4 bases, J lost 10 bases, and 11 bases stayed unmatched. Full variable domain (missing parts from reference TRBV5-1 and TRBJ2-1): KAGVTQTPRYLIKTRGQQVTLSCSPISGHRSVSWYQQTPGQGLQFLFEYFSETQRNKGNFPGRFSGRQFSNSRSEMNVSTLELGDSALYLCASSGTTTRGEQFFGPGTRLTVL.

This clonotype came up many times. V and J are TRBV5-1 and TRBJ2-1; no firm D call. V was cut by 5 bases and J by 0 bases, with 6 bases left in between. Germline V gene data show CDR1 as SGHRS and CDR2 as YFSETQ. The CDR3 is 13 residues long. CDR3 DNA: TGCGCCAGCAGTCCGAGCTCCTACAATGAGCAGTTCTTC. It yields the protein CASSPSSYNEQFF.

This clonotype was detected many times. This chain connects TRBV12-3 or TRBV12-4 to TRBJ2-3; TRBD1 might be the D (5 bases). This CDR3 is built from 13 residues. V was clipped by 1 base and J by 3 bases, with 5 bases between them. The CDR3 loop is CASSLGTTDTQYF. The CDR3 region has the DNA TGTGCCAGCAGTTTAGGGACAACAGATACGCAGTATTTT.

In this sample, this clonotype turned up many times. The rearrangement links TRBV11-2 to TRBJ1-2; D not resolved. Trimming stripped 0 bases from V and 7 bases from J, with 12 bases between. CDR1 is SGHAT, CDR2 FQNNGV, per germline. The CDR3 sequence is 14 residues long. The CDR3 here is CASSLDRGGSGYTF. The CDR3 region has the DNA TGTGCCAGCAGCTTAGATCGAGGAGGGAGTGGCTACACCTTC.

This clonotype was seen repeatedly, ten times or more. CDR3 sequence reads: CSAREADRMNTGELFF. Written as DNA, the CDR3 is TGCAGTGCTAGAGAGGCGGACAGGATGAACACCGGGGAGCTGTTTTTT. The chain is built from TRBV20-1 and TRBJ2-2; TRBD1 agrees at 7 bases. The CDR3 has 16 amino acids. From germline, CDR1 is DFQATT and CDR2 SNEGSKA (reference sequence). V was pared by 0 bases and J by 1 base, with 5 bases of the junction left unmatched.

This clonotype was detected ten times or more. The CDR3 loop reads CASSQAGGTEETQYF. The CDR3 DNA reads as TGTGCCAGCAGCCAAGCGGGCGGGACAGAAGAGACCCAGTACTTC. The chain has TRBV3-1 and TRBJ2-5; weak D call: TRBD1 (7 bases). From germline, CDR1 is LGHDT and CDR2 YNNKEL (reference sequence). Trimming cost V 1 base and J 3 bases, with 12 bases left between them. This CDR3 is built from 15 residues.

This clonotype was seen ten or more times. V and J are TRBV11-2 and TRBJ2-1, with a tentative D call TRBD2 (5 bases). The CDR3 is 15 residues long. Germline V gene sequence: CDR1 SGHAT, CDR2 FQNNGV. V gave up 2 bases and J gave up 2 bases, with 10 bases separating them. The CDR3 loop reads CASSLTGLPYNEQFF. CDR3 in DNA: TGTGCCAGCAGCTTAACGGGGTTACCCTACAATGAGCAGTTCTTC.

The table lists this clonotype with a few counts. V is TRBV20-1 and J is TRBJ2-5, with TRBD1 matching over 7 bases. V lost 5 bases, J lost 1 base, and 4 bases stayed unmatched. The germline CDR1 and CDR2 sequences are DFQATT and SNEGSKA (reference sequence). This CDR3 comprises 13 residues. In DNA form, the CDR3 reads TGCAGTGCTGACAGGGAAAGCCAAGAGACCCAGTACTTC. Protein sequence: CSADRESQETQYF.

This clonotype was observed at least ten times. Germline is not matched at one junction end, which may reflect a read error. The chain links TRBV29-1 to TRBJ1-2, with a tentative D call TRBD1 (5 bases). Germline-derived CDR1 and CDR2 are SQVTM and ANQGSEA. The length of the CDR3 is 10 residues. The CDR3 reads CSVHRDLEDF. The CDR3 DNA follows: TGCAGCGTGCACCGGGACCTAGAGGACTTC.

This clonotype was found many times. The chain joins TRBV5-1 to TRBJ2-2; 12 bases agree with TRBD2. This CDR3 has 17 amino acids. The trim removed 5 bases at V and 5 bases at J, leaving 10 bases unmatched. From germline, CDR1 is SGHRS and CDR2 YFSETQ. The CDR3 loop reads CASRSQPLAGGTGELFF. The CDR3 region has the DNA TGCGCCAGCAGGTCCCAACCACTAGCGGGAGGAACCGGGGAGCTGTTTTTT.

The J gene is TRBJ1-1, the V gene TRBV7-2, with a tentative D call TRBD1 (5 bases). V gave up 3 bases and J gave up 0 bases, with 14 bases separating them. The CDR3 loop spans 16 amino acids. Per the germline V gene, CDR1 is SGHTA and CDR2 is FQGNSA. The CDR3 sequence: CASSLSQGHMNTEAFF. The CDR3 DNA reads TGTGCCAGCAGCTTGAGCCAGGGCCATATGAACACTGAAGCTTTCTTT.

This clonotype occurred a few times. The junction and the germline gene differ at one end; a read error may be behind it. The chain links TRBV20-1 to TRBJ1-5; D might be TRBD1 (6 bases). This CDR3 region has 15 residues. Germline assignment: CDR1 DFQATT and CDR2 SNEGSKA (reference sequence). CDR3: CSARDAQGDNQPQNF. The CDR3 nucleotides read TGCAGTGCTAGAGATGCCCAAGGGGACAATCAGCCCCAGAATTTT.

This clonotype was found many times. The rearrangement uses TRBV6-2 or TRBV6-3 and TRBJ1-4; a possible D gene is TRBD1 (5 bases). Germline CDR1 reads MNHEY; CDR2 reads SVGEGT. The V gene lost 0 bases and the J gene lost 3 bases, with 8 bases spanning the gap. This CDR3 has 15 amino acids. The DNA of the CDR3 is TGTGCCAGCAGTTACTCCGGGGGAGCTAATGAAAAACTGTTTTTT. Its protein is CASSYSGGANEKLFF.

Ten or more counts support this clonotype. The V and J genes are TRBV3-1 and TRBJ2-1, with 9 bases matching TRBD2. The CDR3 covers 16 residues. Germline values: CDR1 LGHDT, CDR2 YNNKEL (reference sequence). J was trimmed by 8 bases and V by 3 bases; bases with no gene match: 11. The CDR3 DNA is TGTGCCAGCAGCCAGAGAGCGGGAGGCGTCCCCGATGAGCAGTTCTTC. Its protein product is CASSQRAGGVPDEQFF.

This clonotype has at least ten counts. The chain recombines TRBV7-8 with TRBJ1-2, with D perhaps TRBD1 (5 bases). V lost 5 bases, J lost 4 bases, and 14 bases lay in between. The CDR3 sequence is 14 residues long. Germline V gene data show CDR1 as SGHVS and CDR2 as FQNEAQ. In nucleotides, the CDR3 is TGTGCCAGCAGCGTGCAACCGGGACCCTATGGCTACACCTTC. The encoded protein is CASSVQPGPYGYTF.

V is TRBV3-1 and J is TRBJ2-2; 12 bases are a match to TRBD2. The J segment lost 1 base and the V segment lost 3 bases, leaving 6 bases of the junction unmatched. Germline CDR1 LGHDT, CDR2 YNNKEL (reference sequence). The CDR3 sequence is 18 residues long. Written as DNA, the CDR3 is TGTGCCAGCAGCCATGCCGGGACTAGCGGGTTGAACACCGGGGAGCTGTTTTTT. This translates into CASSHAGTSGLNTGELFF. Using reference TRBV3-1 and TRBJ2-2 for the parts outside the CDR3, the full variable domain is DTAVSQTPKYLVTQMGNDKSIKCEQNLGHDTMYWYKQDSKKFLKIMFSYNNKELIINETVPNRFSPKSPDKAHLNLHINSLELGDSAVYFCASSHAGTSGLNTGELFFGEGSRLTVL.

This clonotype was seen at least ten times. The rearrangement joins TRBV4-3 to TRBJ2-1, with D possibly matching TRBD1 (6 bases). Germline V gene data show CDR1 as LGHNA and CDR2 as YSLEER. V was shortened by 1 base and J by 0 bases, with 10 bases between the two germline ends. The CDR3 is 16 amino acids. The CDR3 loop reads CASSQAPGDSYNEQFF. The CDR3 DNA reads TGCGCCAGCAGCCAAGCGCCAGGGGACTCCTACAATGAGCAGTTCTTC.